This T cell receptor (beta chain) was identified during a study of prognosis after radiotherapy for stage I lung cancer. This clonotype was observed at least ten times. The junction shows a germline mismatch at one end, possibly a read error. Multiplex PCR, run in two rounds, amplified TCR beta CDR3 from genomic DNA. Every TRBV and TRBJ gene had its own specific primer in first-round PCR. TCRdb processed the multiplex PCR reads anew with MiXCR; each CDR3 protein has one entry. The table has fewer than 40,000 distinct CDR3 sequences, 32% seen once. Germline CDR1 and CDR2: DFQATT and SNEGSKA (reference sequence). The CDR3 runs to 12 residues.

The sample in question was PBMCs, obtained before or after stereotactic body radiation therapy (not recorded which). The clonotype was recovered from a donor older than 45 with non-small cell lung cancer. The chain uses TRBV20-1 and TRBJ1-1; no firm D call. This CDR3 is CSARDLKTEAFF. The CDR3 DNA is TGCAGTGCTAGAGATTTGAAGACTGAAGCTTTCTTT.